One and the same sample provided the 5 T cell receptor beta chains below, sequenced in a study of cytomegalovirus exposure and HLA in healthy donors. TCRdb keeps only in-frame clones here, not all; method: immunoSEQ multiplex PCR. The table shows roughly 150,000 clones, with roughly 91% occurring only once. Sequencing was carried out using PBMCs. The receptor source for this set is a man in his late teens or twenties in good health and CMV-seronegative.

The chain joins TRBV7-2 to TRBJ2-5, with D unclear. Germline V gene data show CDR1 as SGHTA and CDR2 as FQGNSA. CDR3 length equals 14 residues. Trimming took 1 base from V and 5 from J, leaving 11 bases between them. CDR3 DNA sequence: TGTGCCAGCAGCTTAGAGGCGGCGAGGGAGACCCAGTACTTC. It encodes CASSLEAARETQYF. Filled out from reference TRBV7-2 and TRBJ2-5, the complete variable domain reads GAGVSQSPSNKVTEKGKDVELRCDPISGHTALYWYRQSLGQGLEFLIYFQGNSAPDKSGLPSDRFSAERTGGSVSTLTIQRTQQEDSAVYLCASSLEAARETQYFGPGTRLLVL.

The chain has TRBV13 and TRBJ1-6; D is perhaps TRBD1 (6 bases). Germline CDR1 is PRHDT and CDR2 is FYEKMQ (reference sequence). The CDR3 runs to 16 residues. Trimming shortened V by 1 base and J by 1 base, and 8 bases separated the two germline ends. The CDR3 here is CASSLDRGSYNSPLHF. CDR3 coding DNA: TGTGCCAGCAGCTTAGATAGGGGGTCCTATAATTCACCCCTCCACTTT.

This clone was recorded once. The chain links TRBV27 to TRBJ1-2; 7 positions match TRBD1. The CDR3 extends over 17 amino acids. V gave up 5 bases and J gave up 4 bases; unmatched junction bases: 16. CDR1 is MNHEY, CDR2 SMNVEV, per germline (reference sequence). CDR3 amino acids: CASSPGQPLSGAYGYTF. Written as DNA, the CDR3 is TGTGCCAGCAGTCCGGGACAGCCCCTTTCGGGGGCCTATGGCTACACCTTC.

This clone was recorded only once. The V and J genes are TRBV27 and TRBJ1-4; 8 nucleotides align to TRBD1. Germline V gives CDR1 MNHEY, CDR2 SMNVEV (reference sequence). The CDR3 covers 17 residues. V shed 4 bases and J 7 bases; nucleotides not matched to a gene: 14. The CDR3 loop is CASSSRQGRMFGEKLFF. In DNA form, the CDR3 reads TGTGCCAGCAGTTCTAGACAGGGGCGGATGTTTGGTGAAAAACTGTTTTTT.

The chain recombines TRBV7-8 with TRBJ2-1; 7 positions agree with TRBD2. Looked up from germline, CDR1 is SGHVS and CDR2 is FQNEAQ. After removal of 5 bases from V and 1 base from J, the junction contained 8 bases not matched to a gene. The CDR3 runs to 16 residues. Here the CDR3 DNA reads TGTGCCAGCAGCCCCCCGGGGGGTTATTCCTACAATGAGCAGTTCTTC. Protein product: CASSPPGGYSYNEQFF.